The present T cell receptor beta chain was sequenced within a study of blood T cell repertoires in COVID-19. Study overall: COVID-19 samples, acute and convalescent, were from the United States, Italy and Spain.

There are a few counts of this clone. The CDR3 has 14 amino acids. Germline V gene sequence: CDR1 SGHTA, CDR2 FQGNSA. V shed 5 bases, J shed 12 bases, and the junction held 12 bases outside the gene matches. Original handling: Estimation of nucleated cell counts relied on the amplification of reference gene primers. Assay used: immunoSEQ multiplex PCR; TCRdb lists only in-frame clones, some missing. The V and J calls and clone size come from that table; D and trimming were worked out from the DNA. The sample lists nearly 25,000 clones, around 72% seen once, with roughly 43% in the top ten. V usage is TRBV7-2 and J usage is TRBJ2-7; 11 bases line up with TRBD2. This sequence originates from an elderly woman with acute or convalescent COVID-19. The specimen was peripheral blood. The CDR3 loop is CASSPGVAGGRRYF. CDR3 in DNA: TGTGCCAGCAGCCCCGGGGTAGCGGGGGGGCGTCGGTACTTC.